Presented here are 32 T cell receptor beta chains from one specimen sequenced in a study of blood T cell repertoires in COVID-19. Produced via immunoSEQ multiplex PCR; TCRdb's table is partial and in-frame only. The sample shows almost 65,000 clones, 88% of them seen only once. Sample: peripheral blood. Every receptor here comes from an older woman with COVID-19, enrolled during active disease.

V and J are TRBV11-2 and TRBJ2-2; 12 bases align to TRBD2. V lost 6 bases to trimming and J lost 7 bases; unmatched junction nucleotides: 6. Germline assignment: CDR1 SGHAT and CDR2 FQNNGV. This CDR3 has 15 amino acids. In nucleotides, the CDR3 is TGTGCCAGCAGGCTAGCGGGAGGGCGAGACGGGGAGCTGTTTTTT. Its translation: CASRLAGGRDGELFF.

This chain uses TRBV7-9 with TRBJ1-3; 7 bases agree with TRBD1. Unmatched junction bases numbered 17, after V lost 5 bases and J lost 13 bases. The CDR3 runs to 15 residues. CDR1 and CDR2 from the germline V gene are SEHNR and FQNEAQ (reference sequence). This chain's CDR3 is CASSVTGDATTAIYF. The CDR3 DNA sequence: TGTGCCAGCAGCGTTACAGGGGATGCGACGACGGCGATATATTTT.

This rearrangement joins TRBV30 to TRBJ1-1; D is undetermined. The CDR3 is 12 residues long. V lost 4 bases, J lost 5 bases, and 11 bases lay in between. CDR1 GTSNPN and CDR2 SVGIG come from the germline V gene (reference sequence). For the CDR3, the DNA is TGTGCCTGGATTCCCGTAGAGACTGAAGCTTTCTTT. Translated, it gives CAWIPVETEAFF.

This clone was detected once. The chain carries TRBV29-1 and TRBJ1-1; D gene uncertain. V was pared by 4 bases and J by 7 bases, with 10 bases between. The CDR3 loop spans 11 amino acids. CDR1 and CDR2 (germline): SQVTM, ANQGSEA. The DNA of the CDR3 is TGCAGCGTTGCCTGGGAGTTTGAAGCTTTCTTT. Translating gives CSVAWEFEAFF.

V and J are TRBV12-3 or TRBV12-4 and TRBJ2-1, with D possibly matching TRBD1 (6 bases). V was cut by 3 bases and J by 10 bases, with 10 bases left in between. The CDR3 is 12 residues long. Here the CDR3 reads CASSFGTGEQFF. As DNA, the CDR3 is TGTGCCAGCAGTTTTGGTACAGGGGAGCAGTTCTTC.

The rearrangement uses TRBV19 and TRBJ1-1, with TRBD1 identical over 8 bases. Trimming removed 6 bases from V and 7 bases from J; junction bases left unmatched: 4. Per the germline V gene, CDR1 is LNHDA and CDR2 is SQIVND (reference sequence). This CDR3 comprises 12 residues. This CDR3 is CASSFGQGEAFF. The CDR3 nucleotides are TGTGCCAGTAGCTTCGGACAGGGTGAAGCTTTCTTT.

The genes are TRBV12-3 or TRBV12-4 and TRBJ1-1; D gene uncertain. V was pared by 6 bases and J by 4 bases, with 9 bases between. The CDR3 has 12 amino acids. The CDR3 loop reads CASRGGGTEAFF. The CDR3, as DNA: TGTGCCAGCAGGGGAGGCGGCACTGAAGCTTTCTTT.

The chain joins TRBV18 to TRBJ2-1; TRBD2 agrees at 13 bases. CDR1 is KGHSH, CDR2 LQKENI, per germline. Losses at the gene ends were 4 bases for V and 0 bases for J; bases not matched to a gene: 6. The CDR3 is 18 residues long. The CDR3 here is CASSLRTSGRVSYNEQFF. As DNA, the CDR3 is TGTGCCAGCTCACTCCGGACTAGCGGGAGAGTCTCCTACAATGAGCAGTTCTTC.

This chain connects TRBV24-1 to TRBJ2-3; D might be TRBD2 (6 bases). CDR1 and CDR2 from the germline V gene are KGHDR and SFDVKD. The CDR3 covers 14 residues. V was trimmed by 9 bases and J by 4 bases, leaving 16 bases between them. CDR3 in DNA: TGTGCCACCGCGAGCGGGCCGAAGGCAGATACGCAGTATTTT. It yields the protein CATASGPKADTQYF.

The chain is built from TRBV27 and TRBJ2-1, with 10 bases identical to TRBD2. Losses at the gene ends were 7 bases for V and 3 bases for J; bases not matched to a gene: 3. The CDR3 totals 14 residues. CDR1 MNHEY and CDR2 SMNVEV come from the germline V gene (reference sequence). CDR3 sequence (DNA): TGTGCCAGCAAAACTAGCGGGATCTACAATGAGCAGTTCTTC. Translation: CASKTSGIYNEQFF.

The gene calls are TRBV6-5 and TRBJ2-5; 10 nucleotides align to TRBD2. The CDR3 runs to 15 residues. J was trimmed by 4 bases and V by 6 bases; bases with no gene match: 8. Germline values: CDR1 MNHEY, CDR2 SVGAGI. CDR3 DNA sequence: TGTGCCAGCAGCTATACTAGCGGGATATCAGAGACCCAGTACTTC. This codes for CASSYTSGISETQYF.

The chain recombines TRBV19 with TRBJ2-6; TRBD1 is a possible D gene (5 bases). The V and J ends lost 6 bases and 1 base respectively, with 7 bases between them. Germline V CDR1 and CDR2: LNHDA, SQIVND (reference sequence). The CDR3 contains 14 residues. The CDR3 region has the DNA TGTGCCAGTAGCCCAGGGTCTGGGGCCAACGTCCTGACTTTC. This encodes CASSPGSGANVLTF.

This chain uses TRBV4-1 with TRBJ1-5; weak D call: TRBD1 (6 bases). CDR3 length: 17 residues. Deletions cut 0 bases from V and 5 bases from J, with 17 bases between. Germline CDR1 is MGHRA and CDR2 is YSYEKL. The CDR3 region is CASSQDQRGAIYQPQHF. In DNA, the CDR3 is TGCGCCAGCAGCCAAGATCAGCGGGGGGCAATCTATCAGCCCCAGCATTTT.

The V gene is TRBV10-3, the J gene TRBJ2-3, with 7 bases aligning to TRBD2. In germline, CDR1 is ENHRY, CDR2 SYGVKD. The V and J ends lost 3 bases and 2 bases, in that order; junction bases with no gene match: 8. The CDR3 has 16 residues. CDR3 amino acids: CAISERRGFVTDTQYF. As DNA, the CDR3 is TGTGCCATCAGTGAAAGGCGGGGGTTTGTCACAGATACGCAGTATTTT.

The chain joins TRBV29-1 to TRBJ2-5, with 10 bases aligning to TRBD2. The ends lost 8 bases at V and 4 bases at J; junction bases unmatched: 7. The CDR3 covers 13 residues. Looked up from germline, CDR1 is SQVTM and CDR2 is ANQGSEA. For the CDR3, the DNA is TGCAGCAGCGGGACTAGCGCAGGAGAGACCCAGTACTTC. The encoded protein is CSSGTSAGETQYF.

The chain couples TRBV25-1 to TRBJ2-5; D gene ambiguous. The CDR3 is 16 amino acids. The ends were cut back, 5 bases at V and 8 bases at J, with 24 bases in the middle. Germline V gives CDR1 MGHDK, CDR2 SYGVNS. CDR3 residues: CASSPSGSSRRSTQYF. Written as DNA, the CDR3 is TGTGCCAGCAGTCCATCCGGGTCTTCTAGACGGAGTACCCAGTACTTC.

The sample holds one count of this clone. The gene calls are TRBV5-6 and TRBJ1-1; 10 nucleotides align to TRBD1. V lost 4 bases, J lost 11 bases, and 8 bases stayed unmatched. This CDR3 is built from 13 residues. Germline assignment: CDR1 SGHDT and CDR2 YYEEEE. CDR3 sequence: CASSLGTGASAFF. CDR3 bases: TGTGCCAGCAGCCTCGGGACAGGGGCTTCCGCTTTCTTT.

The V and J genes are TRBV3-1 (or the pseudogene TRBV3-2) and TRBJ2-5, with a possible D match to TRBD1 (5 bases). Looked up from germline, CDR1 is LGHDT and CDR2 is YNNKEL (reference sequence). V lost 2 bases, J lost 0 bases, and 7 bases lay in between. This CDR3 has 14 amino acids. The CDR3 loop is CASSQNRHQETQYF. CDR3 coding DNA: TGTGCCAGCAGCCAAAACAGGCACCAAGAGACCCAGTACTTC.

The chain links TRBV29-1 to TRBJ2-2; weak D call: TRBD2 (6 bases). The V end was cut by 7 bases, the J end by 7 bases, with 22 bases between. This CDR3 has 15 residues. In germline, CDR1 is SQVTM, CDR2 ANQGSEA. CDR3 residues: CSAGSGLEGVGELFF. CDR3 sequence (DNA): TGCAGCGCCGGTAGCGGTTTGGAGGGAGTCGGGGAGCTGTTTTTT.

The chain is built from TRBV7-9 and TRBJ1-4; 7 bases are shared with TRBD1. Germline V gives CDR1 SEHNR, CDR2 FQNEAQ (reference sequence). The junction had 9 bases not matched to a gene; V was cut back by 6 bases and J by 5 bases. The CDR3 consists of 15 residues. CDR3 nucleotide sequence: TGTGCCAGCAGTGAGGCCGGGACAGCGAATGAAAAACTGTTTTTT. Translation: CASSEAGTANEKLFF. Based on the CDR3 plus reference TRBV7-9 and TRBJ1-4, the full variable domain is DTGVSQNPRHKITKRGQNVTFRCDPISEHNRLYWYRQTLGQGPEFLTYFQNEAQLEKSRLLSDRFSAERPKGSFSTLEIQRTEQGDSAMYLCASSEAGTANEKLFFGSGTQLSVL.

The CDR3 loop is CASSLGGSTDTQYF. The CDR3 DNA is TGTGCCAGCTCACTCGGGGGAAGCACAGATACGCAGTATTTT. The rearrangement links TRBV18 to TRBJ2-3, with D perhaps matching TRBD2 (6 bases). V was trimmed by 4 bases and J by 0 bases, leaving 8 bases between them. CDR1 is KGHSH, CDR2 LQKENI, per germline. This CDR3 is 14 amino acids long.

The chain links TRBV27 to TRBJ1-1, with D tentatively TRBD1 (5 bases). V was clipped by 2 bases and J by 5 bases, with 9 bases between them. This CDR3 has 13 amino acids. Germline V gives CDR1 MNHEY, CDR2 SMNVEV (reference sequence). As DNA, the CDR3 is TGTGCCAGCAGTTTAATGGGGCGTACTGAAGCTTTCTTT. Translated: CASSLMGRTEAFF.

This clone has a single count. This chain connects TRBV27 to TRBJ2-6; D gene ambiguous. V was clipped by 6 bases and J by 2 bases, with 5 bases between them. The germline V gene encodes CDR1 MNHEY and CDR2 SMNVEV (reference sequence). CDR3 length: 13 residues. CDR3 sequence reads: CASRPAGANVLTF. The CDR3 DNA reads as TGTGCCAGCAGGCCGGCTGGGGCCAACGTCCTGACTTTC.

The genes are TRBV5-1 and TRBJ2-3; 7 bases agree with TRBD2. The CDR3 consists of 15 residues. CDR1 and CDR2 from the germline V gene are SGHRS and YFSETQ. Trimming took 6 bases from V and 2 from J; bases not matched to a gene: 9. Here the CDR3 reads CASTNGEGLTDTQYF. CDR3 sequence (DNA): TGCGCCAGCACTAACGGGGAGGGGCTCACAGATACGCAGTATTTT. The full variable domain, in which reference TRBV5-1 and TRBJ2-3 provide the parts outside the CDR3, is KAGVTQTPRYLIKTRGQQVTLSCSPISGHRSVSWYQQTPGQGLQFLFEYFSETQRNKGNFPGRFSGRQFSNSRSEMNVSTLELGDSALYLCASTNGEGLTDTQYFGPGTRLTVL.

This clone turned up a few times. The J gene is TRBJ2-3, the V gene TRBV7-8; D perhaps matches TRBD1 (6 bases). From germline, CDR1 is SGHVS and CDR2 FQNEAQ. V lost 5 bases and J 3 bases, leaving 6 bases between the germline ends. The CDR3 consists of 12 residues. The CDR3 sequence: CASSQGTDTQYF. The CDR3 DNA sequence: TGTGCCAGCAGCCAGGGGACAGATACGCAGTATTTT.

CDR3 sequence (DNA): TGTGCCAGTAGTATCCGGGACAGGTCTGAAAAACTGTTTTTT. Translating gives CASSIRDRSEKLFF. The rearrangement joins TRBV19 to TRBJ1-4; 8 bases are a match to TRBD1. The CDR3 totals 14 residues. Germline lookup yields CDR1 LNHDA and CDR2 SQIVND (reference sequence). Trimming at V came to 3 bases and at J to 7 bases, leaving 4 bases not matched to a gene.

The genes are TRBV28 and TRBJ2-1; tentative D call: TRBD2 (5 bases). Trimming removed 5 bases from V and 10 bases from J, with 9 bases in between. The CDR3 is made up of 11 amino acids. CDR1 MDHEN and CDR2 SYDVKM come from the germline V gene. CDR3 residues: CASSPGVEQFF. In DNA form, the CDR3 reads TGTGCCAGCAGTCCCGGGGTGGAGCAGTTCTTC.

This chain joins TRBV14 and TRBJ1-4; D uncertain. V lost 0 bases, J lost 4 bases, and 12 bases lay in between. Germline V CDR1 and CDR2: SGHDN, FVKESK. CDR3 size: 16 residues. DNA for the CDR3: TGTGCCAGCAGCCAAGATCGGTACAGCTTTAATGAAAAACTGTTTTTT. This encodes CASSQDRYSFNEKLFF.

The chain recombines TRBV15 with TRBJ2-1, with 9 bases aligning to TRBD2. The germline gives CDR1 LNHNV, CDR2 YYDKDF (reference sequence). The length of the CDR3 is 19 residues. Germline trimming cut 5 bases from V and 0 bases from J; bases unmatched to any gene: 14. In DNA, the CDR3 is TGTGCCACCAGCCGTGAATCGGTAGCGGGAGCTCCCTCCTACAATGAGCAGTTCTTC. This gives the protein CATSRESVAGAPSYNEQFF. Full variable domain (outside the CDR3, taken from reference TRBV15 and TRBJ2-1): DAMVIQNPRYQVTQFGKPVTLSCSQTLNHNVMYWYQQKSSQAPKLLFHYYDKDFNNEADTPDNFQSRRPNTSFCFLDIRSPGLGDTAMYLCATSRESVAGAPSYNEQFFGPGTRLTVL.

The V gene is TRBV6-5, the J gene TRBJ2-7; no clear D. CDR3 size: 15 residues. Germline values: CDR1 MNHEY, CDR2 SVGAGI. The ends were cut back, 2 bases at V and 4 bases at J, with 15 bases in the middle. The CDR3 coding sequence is TGTGCCAGCAGTTACGGAGTAGCCTCGGGTTACGAGCAGTACTTC. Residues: CASSYGVASGYEQYF.

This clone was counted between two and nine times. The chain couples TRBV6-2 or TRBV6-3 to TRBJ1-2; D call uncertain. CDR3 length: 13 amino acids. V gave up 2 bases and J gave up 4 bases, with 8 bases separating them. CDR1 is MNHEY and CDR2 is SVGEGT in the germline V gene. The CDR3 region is CASSYMEFYGYTF. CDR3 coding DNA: TGTGCCAGCAGTTACATGGAGTTCTATGGCTACACCTTC.

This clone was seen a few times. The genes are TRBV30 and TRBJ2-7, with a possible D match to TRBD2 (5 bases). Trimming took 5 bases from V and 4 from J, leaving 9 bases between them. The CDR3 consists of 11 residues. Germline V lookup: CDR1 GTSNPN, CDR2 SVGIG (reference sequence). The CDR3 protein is CAWGRGYEQYF. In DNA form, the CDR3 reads TGTGCCTGGGGCCGAGGGTACGAGCAGTACTTC.